This TCR beta chain originates from a study of technical replicates of blood from a few donors. V shed 5 bases, J shed 0 bases, and the junction held 8 bases outside the gene matches. The CDR3 consists of 16 residues. Germline CDR1 and CDR2: SEHNR and FQNEAQ (reference sequence). Repertoires were generated with immunoSEQ multiplex PCR, while TCRdb's copy carries only in-frame clones and drops some. Of around 85,000 clones in the sample, less than 95% were seen once. Sequences were obtained from T cells isolated from PBMCs. The TCR comes from a human donor in good health. The J gene is TRBJ1-2, the V gene TRBV7-9; 8 bases are a match to TRBD1. The CDR3 is CASSRDRGSSNYGYTF. The CDR3 region has the DNA TGTGCCAGCAGCCGCGACAGGGGAAGTTCTAACTATGGCTACACCTTC.